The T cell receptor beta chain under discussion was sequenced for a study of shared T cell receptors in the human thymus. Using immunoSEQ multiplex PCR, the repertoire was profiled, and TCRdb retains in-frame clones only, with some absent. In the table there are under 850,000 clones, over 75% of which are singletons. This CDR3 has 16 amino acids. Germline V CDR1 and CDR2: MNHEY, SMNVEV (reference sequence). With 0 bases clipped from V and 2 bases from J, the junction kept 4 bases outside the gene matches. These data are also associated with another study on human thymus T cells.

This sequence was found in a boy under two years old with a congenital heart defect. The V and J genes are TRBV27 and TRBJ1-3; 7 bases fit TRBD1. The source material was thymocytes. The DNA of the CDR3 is TGTGCCAGCAGTTTATCCGGGACAGCTACTGGAAACACCATATATTTT. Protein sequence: CASSLSGTATGNTIYF.